Included here is one TCR beta chain sequence, with context. Its antigen is unidentified. 60 Vbeta and 13 Jbeta primers were used in PCR. TCRdb's copy holds only in-frame clones and misses some; the assay was immunoSEQ multiplex PCR. The data contain about 110,000 clones, 15% of them singletons. The sample is drawn from a study of cytomegalovirus exposure and HLA in healthy donors. The CDR3 runs 18 residues. General study findings and limits: Analysis performed later found more than 15,000 TCR beta sequences associated with HLA alleles at 0.05 false discovery rate. Presence/absence results assume similar sequencing depth per donor, which may not hold.

Donors consisted of healthy bone marrow donors. This sequence was found in a woman aged 18-30 years in good health and CMV-seronegative. The rearrangement joins TRBV21-1 to TRBJ2-7; whether TRBD1, the table's D call, matches the DNA was not checked. TRBV21-1 constitutes a pseudogene. Sequenced input: PBMCs. DNA for the CDR3: TGTGCCAGCAGCAAAATATCGGGGACAGCTAAATTAACCTACGAGCAGTACTTC. Its translation: CASSKISGTAKLTYEQYF.